A selection of T cell receptor gamma chains follows, all from one sample in a study of Vδ1+ human thymocytes. TCRdb redid clone calling on the multiplex PCR reads using CATT. The table lists about 36,000 gamma-chain clones, 20% of them singletons. Material: Vdelta1+ gamma-delta thymocytes from the thymus. These receptors all come from a girl under three years old who had congenital heart surgery. The CDR3 runs from the conserved cysteine through the conserved F or W. Clone size is stated in some rows and not others, as once, few, many or a class when expanded.

>TRGV9|TRGJP1|-
CALREVGTTGWFKIF
TGTGCCTTGCGGGAGGTGGGTACCACTGGTTGGTTCAAGATATTT
>TRGV2|TRGJP2|-
CATWDGKPSDWIKTF
TGTGCCACCTGGGACGGGAAACCTAGTGATTGGATCAAGACGTTT
>TRGV5|TRGJ1/TRGJ2|-
CATCGNYYKKLF
TGTGCCACCTGTGGTAATTATTATAAGAAACTCTTT
>TRGV3|TRGJP2|once
CATWDGNISDWIKTF
TGTGCCACCTGGGACGGAAATATTAGTGATTGGATCAAGACGTTT
>TRGV8|TRGJ1/TRGJ2|-
CATWAWNYYKKLF
TGTGCCACCTGGGCCTGGAATTATTATAAGAAACTCTTT
>TRGV3|TRGJ1/TRGJ2|-
CATEFHKKLF
TGTGCCACAGAGTTTCATAAGAAACTCTTT
>TRGV3|TRGJ1/TRGJ2|-
CATWDRLGGPRRGHYKKLF
TGTGCCACCTGGGACAGGCTTGGGGGTCCTAGGCGTGGGCATTATAAGAAACTCTTT
>TRGV8|TRGJ1/TRGJ2|-
CATWDRLPIIYQKLF
TGTGCCACCTGGGATAGGCTCCCTATTATTTACCAGAAACTCTTT
>TRGV4|TRGJ1/TRGJ2|-
CATWPAPNKKLF
TGTGCCACCTGGCCTGCCCCTAATAAGAAACTCTTT
>TRGV9|TRGJ1/TRGJ2|few
CALWDEGYKKLF
TGTGCCTTGTGGGATGAAGGTTATAAGAAACTCTTT
>TRGV2|TRGJP2|few
CATWDGGGDWIKTF
TGTGCCACCTGGGACGGGGGGGGTGATTGGATCAAGACGTTT
>TRGV2|TRGJP2|-
CATWDGRHSSDWIKTF
TGTGCCACCTGGGACGGGAGGCATAGTAGTGATTGGATCAAGACGTTT
>TRGV5|TRGJ1/TRGJ2|-
CATWEGSVNYYKKLF
TGTGCCACCTGGGAGGGGAGCGTCAATTATTATAAGAAACTCTTT
>TRGV9|TRGJ1/TRGJ2|-
CALWANYYKKLF
TGTGCCTTGTGGGCTAATTATTATAAGAAACTCTTT
>TRGV3|TRGJ1/TRGJ2|few
CATWSYKKLF
TGTGCCACCTGGTCTTATAAGAAACTCTTT
>TRGV4|TRGJ1/TRGJ2|few
CATWDGEGYKKLF
TGTGCCACCTGGGATGGGGAGGGCTATAAGAAACTCTTT
>TRGV9|TRGJ1/TRGJ2|medium-sized
CALWELYYKKLF
TGTGCCTTGTGGGAGCTTTATTATAAGAAACTCTTT
>TRGV8|TRGJ1/TRGJ2|-
CATWAGDYKKLF
TGTGCCACCTGGGCAGGGGATTATAAGAAACTCTTT
>TRGV8|TRGJP2|-
CATWDIRSDWIKTF
TGTGCCACCTGGGATATTCGAAGTGATTGGATCAAGACGTTT
>TRGV3|TRGJP2|few
CATWDKIKATDWIKTF
TGTGCCACCTGGGACAAGATTAAAGCAACTGATTGGATCAAGACGTTT
>TRGV9|TRGJ1/TRGJ2|few
CALWEGSDDYKKLF
TGTGCCTTGTGGGAGGGGTCCGACGATTATAAGAAACTCTTT
>TRGV3|TRGJ1/TRGJ2|-
CATWDRTNYYKKLF
TGTGCCACCTGGGACAGGACGAATTATTATAAGAAACTCTTT
>TRGV8|TRGJ1/TRGJ2|-
CATWDRPYKKLF
TGTGCCACCTGGGATAGGCCATATAAGAAACTCTTT
>TRGV2|TRGJ1/TRGJ2|-
CATWDRPDDYKKLF
TGTGCCACCTGGGACAGGCCGGACGATTATAAGAAACTCTTT
>TRGV9|TRGJ1/TRGJ2|-
CALWEAPNKKLF
TGTGCCTTGTGGGAGGCCCCGAATAAGAAACTCTTT
>TRGV2|TRGJ1/TRGJ2|few
CATWDGRMKLF
TGTGCCACCTGGGACGGGAGGATGAAACTCTTT
>TRGV9|TRGJ1/TRGJ2|few
CALWDTDYKKLF
TGTGCCTTGTGGGATACCGATTATAAGAAACTCTTT
>TRGV9|TRGJP|few
CALWEVQAPELGKKIKVF
TGTGCCTTGTGGGAGGTGCAAGCCCCAGAGTTGGGCAAAAAAATCAAGGTATTT
>TRGV3|TRGJ1/TRGJ2|-
CATWDAESYYKKLF
TGTGCCACCTGGGACGCCGAATCCTATTATAAGAAACTCTTT
>TRGV8|TRGJ1/TRGJ2|few
CATWDPNYKKLF
TGTGCCACCTGGGACCCCAATTATAAGAAACTCTTT
>TRGV2|TRGJ1/TRGJ2|few
CATWDGLYKKLF
TGTGCCACCTGGGACGGATTGTATAAGAAACTCTTT
>TRGV2|TRGJ1/TRGJ2|-
CATWDASYKKLF
TGTGCCACCTGGGACGCAAGTTATAAGAAACTCTTT
>TRGV3|TRGJ1/TRGJ2|-
CATWYNNYYKKLF
TGTGCCACCTGGTACAACAATTATTATAAGAAACTCTTT
>TRGV9|TRGJP1|-
CALWEAHHTTGWFKIF
TGTGCCTTGTGGGAGGCACACCATACCACTGGTTGGTTCAAGATATTT
>TRGV3|TRGJ1/TRGJ2|-
CATWDTRRWKLF
TGTGCCACCTGGGACACAAGGCGTTGGAAACTCTTT
>TRGV8|TRGJ1/TRGJ2|-
CATWDKGFGYKKLF
TGTGCCACCTGGGATAAGGGATTTGGTTATAAGAAACTCTTT
>TRGV2|TRGJP2|-
CATWDGRGRSDWIKTF
TGTGCCACCTGGGACGGGCGGGGACGGAGTGATTGGATCAAGACGTTT